The 21 T cell receptor beta chains below were found in one sample sequenced in a study of T-cell reconstitution after alpha-beta-depleted transplantation in children. It was with unique molecular identifiers that the TCRbeta library was prepared. Using its own MiXCR run on the PCR reads, TCRdb lists one record per CDR3 protein. The data hold about 300,000 distinct CDR3 sequences, with around 9.1% observed a single time. The material was PBMCs, obtained before TCRalphabeta/CD19-depleted stem cell transplant. The receptors shown here come from a boy in the first two years of life with acute myeloid leukemia, due to receive a stem cell transplant.

This rearrangement joins TRBV12-3 or TRBV12-4 to TRBJ2-5; D is perhaps TRBD1 (7 bases). The CDR3 spans 14 residues. V dropped 8 bases and J dropped 5 bases, with 18 bases sitting between them. CDR3 in DNA: TGTGCCAGCGGGAGGAGACAGGGATTGGAGACCCAGTACTTC. This translates into CASGRRQGLETQYF.

This clonotype has more than one count but fewer than ten. The genes are TRBV3-1 and TRBJ2-7; 7 bases are shared with TRBD1. The CDR3 length is 15 residues. V shed 1 base, J shed 2 bases, and the junction held 5 bases outside the gene matches. Germline loops: CDR1 LGHDT, CDR2 YNNKEL (reference sequence). In nucleotides, the CDR3 is TGTGCCAGCAGCCAAGCCGACAGGGCCCCCTACGAGCAGTACTTC. Translated, it gives CASSQADRAPYEQYF.

At least ten counts were recorded for this clonotype. This chain connects TRBV27 to TRBJ2-3; D might be TRBD1 or TRBD2, each matching 7 bases. Germline loops: CDR1 MNHEY, CDR2 SMNVEV (reference sequence). CDR3 length equals 16 residues. Trimming cost V 5 bases and J 2 bases, with 17 bases left between them. The DNA of the CDR3 is TGTGCCAGCAGTCAAACCAGGGGGGGGTTCACAGATACGCAGTATTTT. It translates to CASSQTRGGFTDTQYF.

The chain couples TRBV20-1 to TRBJ2-1, with 13 positions matching TRBD2. Trimming cost V 0 bases and J 4 bases; bases outside gene matches: 6. CDR1 and CDR2 (germline): DFQATT, SNEGSKA (reference sequence). CDR3 length: 17 amino acids. The CDR3 spells CSARERLAGGLYNEQFF. In nucleotides, the CDR3 is TGCAGTGCTAGAGAGAGACTAGCGGGAGGCCTATACAATGAGCAGTTCTTC.

Ten or more counts support this clonotype. V is TRBV5-5 and J is TRBJ1-4; TRBD1 agrees at 7 bases. The V segment lost 2 bases and the J segment 2 bases; nucleotides outside the gene matches: 6. In germline, CDR1 is SGHKS, CDR2 YYEKEE (reference sequence). The CDR3 consists of 16 residues. The CDR3 reads CASSLGRGSTNEKLFF. The CDR3, as DNA: TGTGCCAGCAGCTTAGGCAGGGGGTCCACTAATGAAAAACTGTTTTTT.

This clonotype was seen more than once but under ten times. The V call is TRBV20-1, the J call TRBJ2-7; D might be TRBD2 (5 bases). Germline-derived CDR1 and CDR2 are DFQATT and SNEGSKA (reference sequence). V shed 3 bases and J shed 4 bases, with 7 bases lying between them. This CDR3 region has 11 residues. As DNA, the CDR3 is TGCAGTGCTAGGGAGGAATACGAGCAGTACTTC. Amino acid sequence: CSAREEYEQYF.

This clonotype was seen many times. V is TRBV6-1 and J is TRBJ1-2; tentative D call: TRBD1 (6 bases). There are 13 residues in the CDR3. With 5 bases removed from V and 4 bases from J, the gap between germline ends came to 11 bases. Germline V gene sequence: CDR1 MNHNS, CDR2 SASEGT. The CDR3 reads CASSPRGLYGYTF. The CDR3 DNA sequence: TGTGCCAGCAGTCCGCGGGGGCTCTATGGCTACACCTTC.

This clonotype was observed a few times. This chain joins TRBV29-1 and TRBJ2-1, with 8 nucleotides matching TRBD1. V shed 6 bases and J 7 bases; nucleotides not matched to a gene: 11. This CDR3 comprises 14 residues. Germline values: CDR1 SQVTM, CDR2 ANQGSEA. The CDR3 protein is CSVAQGAPRNEQFF. The CDR3 nucleotides read TGCAGCGTCGCCCAGGGGGCGCCTCGGAATGAGCAGTTCTTC.

This clonotype was counted ten times or more. The chain has TRBV18 and TRBJ2-5; D gene unclear. V was clipped by 2 bases and J by 1 base, with 14 bases between them. This CDR3 is built from 16 residues. Germline V gives CDR1 KGHSH, CDR2 LQKENI. The CDR3 DNA follows: TGTGCCAGCTCACCATTCCTCCTGCAGGCCCAAGAGACCCAGTACTTC. As protein: CASSPFLLQAQETQYF. Drawing the rest from reference TRBV18 and TRBJ2-5, the complete variable domain is NAGVMQNPRHLVRRRGQEARLRCSPMKGHSHVYWYRQLPEEGLKFMVYLQKENIIDESGMPKERFSAEFPKEGPSILRIQQVVRGDSAAYFCASSPFLLQAQETQYFGPGTRLLVL.

This clonotype came up a few times. This sequence joins TRBV27 and TRBJ2-1, with D possibly being TRBD1 (6 bases). Germline loops: CDR1 MNHEY, CDR2 SMNVEV (reference sequence). The CDR3 is 16 amino acids. The V gene lost 0 bases and the J gene lost 4 bases, with 13 bases spanning the gap. This chain's CDR3 is CASSLSIGGNYNEQFF. The DNA of the CDR3 is TGTGCCAGCAGTTTATCGATAGGGGGTAATTACAATGAGCAGTTCTTC.

This clonotype has at least ten counts. The J gene is TRBJ2-7, the V gene TRBV7-8, with 13 bases fitting TRBD2. Germline values: CDR1 SGHVS, CDR2 FQNEAQ. Unmatched junction bases numbered 12, after V lost 2 bases and J lost 2 bases. The CDR3 sequence is 19 residues long. The CDR3 sequence is CASSLRRTSGSSPPYEQYF. The CDR3 nucleotides read TGTGCCAGCAGCTTACGCCGGACTAGCGGGAGTAGTCCCCCCTACGAGCAGTACTTC.

This clonotype was counted between two and nine times. V usage is TRBV25-1 and J usage is TRBJ1-2; 9 bases agree with TRBD1. Germline trimming cut 2 bases from V and 8 bases from J; bases unmatched to any gene: 9. The germline CDR1 and CDR2 sequences are MGHDK and SYGVNS. CDR3 length: 15 amino acids. The CDR3 reads CASSELQGARGGYTF. The CDR3 region has the DNA TGTGCCAGCAGTGAACTACAGGGGGCTCGGGGGGGCTACACCTTC.

Comment on this clonotype: This clone may be a read error of a much larger clone one base away. The rearrangement uses TRBV4-3 and TRBJ2-1; D is unclear. Germline CDR1 and CDR2: LGHNA and YSLEER. The CDR3 length is 17 residues. V shed 4 bases and J shed 0 bases, with 16 bases lying between them. CDR3 DNA sequence: TGCGCCAGCAGCCCACGGAGCCGGCCGAGCTCCTACAATGAGCAGTTCTTC. Its translation: CASSPRSRPSSYNEQFF.

The table lists this clonotype with many counts. V gene TRBV12-3 or TRBV12-4 combines with J gene TRBJ2-7, with 7 bases fitting TRBD1. The V and J ends lost 6 bases and 5 bases, in that order; junction bases with no gene match: 10. This CDR3 contains 14 residues. The CDR3 loop is CASRATGSRDEQYF. Written as DNA, the CDR3 is TGTGCCAGCAGGGCGACAGGGTCTAGGGACGAGCAGTACTTC.

This clonotype was observed at least ten times. The rearrangement uses TRBV7-3 and TRBJ2-3; TRBD1 matches at 12 bases. The CDR3 length is 18 residues. CDR1 and CDR2 (germline): SGHTA, FQGTGA. After removal of 1 base from V and 6 bases from J, the junction contained 11 bases not matched to a gene. The CDR3 region is CASSLKGAGTGGSDTQYF. The CDR3 bases are TGTGCCAGCAGCTTAAAAGGGGCCGGGACAGGGGGCTCCGATACGCAGTATTTT.

This clonotype was detected only a few times. V gene TRBV15 combines with J gene TRBJ2-1, with TRBD2 matching 10 bases. The CDR3 has 15 residues. The V gene end was trimmed by 3 bases and the J gene end by 4 bases; junction bases not matched to a gene: 3. The germline CDR1 and CDR2 sequences are LNHNV and YYDKDF (reference sequence). The CDR3 loop reads CATSSGTSAYNEQFF. CDR3 in DNA: TGTGCCACCAGCAGCGGGACTAGCGCTTACAATGAGCAGTTCTTC.

There are many counts of this clonotype. The chain carries TRBV7-2 and TRBJ2-2, with TRBD1 matching 7 bases. Trimming cost V 4 bases and J 3 bases; bases outside gene matches: 2. CDR3 length: 14 residues. Germline V gives CDR1 SGHTA, CDR2 FQGNSA. The CDR3: CASSYRGYTGELFF. For the CDR3, the DNA is TGTGCCAGCAGCTACAGGGGTTACACCGGGGAGCTGTTTTTT. Using reference TRBV7-2 and TRBJ2-2 for the parts outside the CDR3, the full variable domain is GAGVSQSPSNKVTEKGKDVELRCDPISGHTALYWYRQSLGQGLEFLIYFQGNSAPDKSGLPSDRFSAERTGGSVSTLTIQRTQQEDSAVYLCASSYRGYTGELFFGEGSRLTVL.

This clonotype was picked up many times. This sequence joins TRBV5-1 and TRBJ2-3; tentatively, D is TRBD1 or TRBD2 (5 bases each). V shed 0 bases and J shed 14 bases, with 13 bases lying between them. From germline, CDR1 is SGHRS and CDR2 YFSETQ. The CDR3 is made up of 12 amino acids. The CDR3: CASSLAEGEWYF. The CDR3 DNA sequence: TGCGCCAGCAGCTTGGCCGAAGGGGAGTGGTATTTT.

This clonotype was seen many times. The chain combines TRBV12-3 or TRBV12-4 with TRBJ2-7; no clear D gene. Trimming pared 3 bases from V and 4 bases from J, leaving 13 bases between. The CDR3 consists of 14 residues. The DNA for the CDR3 is TGTGCCAGCAGTTTTATGTCGGGTTTATACGAGCAGTACTTC. This sequence encodes CASSFMSGLYEQYF.

The table lists this clonotype with many counts. The V and J genes are TRBV9 and TRBJ2-2; no firm D call. Germline lookup yields CDR1 SGDLS and CDR2 YYNGEE. Trimming cost V 0 bases and J 7 bases, with 7 bases left between them. CDR3 length: 13 residues. The CDR3 region is CASSVAAIGELFF. The CDR3 nucleotides are TGTGCCAGCAGCGTAGCTGCGATCGGGGAGCTGTTTTTT.

This clonotype was observed many times. The rearrangement uses TRBV6-2 or TRBV6-3 and TRBJ2-5; 10 positions agree with TRBD2. The junction had 6 bases not matched to a gene; V was cut back by 7 bases and J by 4 bases. The CDR3 contains 14 residues. Germline CDR1 reads MNHEY; CDR2 reads SVGEGT. CDR3 sequence reads: CASIASGRGETQYF. The DNA of the CDR3 is TGTGCCAGCATCGCTAGCGGGAGAGGAGAGACCCAGTACTTC.